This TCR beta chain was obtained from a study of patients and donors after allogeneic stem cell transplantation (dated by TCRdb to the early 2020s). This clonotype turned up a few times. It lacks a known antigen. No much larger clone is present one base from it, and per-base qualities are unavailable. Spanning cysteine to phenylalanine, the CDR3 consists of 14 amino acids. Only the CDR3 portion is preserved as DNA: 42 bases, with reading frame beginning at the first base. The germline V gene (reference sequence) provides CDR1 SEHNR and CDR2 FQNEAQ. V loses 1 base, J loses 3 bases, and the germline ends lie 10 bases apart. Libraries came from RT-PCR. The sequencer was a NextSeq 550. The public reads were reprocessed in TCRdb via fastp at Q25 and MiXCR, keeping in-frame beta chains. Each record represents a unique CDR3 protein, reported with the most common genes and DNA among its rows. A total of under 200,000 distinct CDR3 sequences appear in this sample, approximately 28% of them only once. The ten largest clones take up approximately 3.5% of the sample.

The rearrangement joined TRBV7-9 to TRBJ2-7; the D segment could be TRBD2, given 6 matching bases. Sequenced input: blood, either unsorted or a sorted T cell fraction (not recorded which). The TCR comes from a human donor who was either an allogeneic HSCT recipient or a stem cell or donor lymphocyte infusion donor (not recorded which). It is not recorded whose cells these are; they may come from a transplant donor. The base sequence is TGTGCCAGCAGCTTAGGCGGGGACTTCTACGAGCAGTACTTC. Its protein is CASSLGGDFYEQYF.